This record looks at one T cell receptor beta chain sequence and its context. Its cognate antigen has yet to be identified. There are no base qualities to consult, and no much larger clone falls within one base. The meaning of the sample's time point label: about 28 days (+/-7) after the second vaccine dose. AZD1222 recipients given second doses at about 4 weeks or at about 12 weeks were pooled, since spike-specific TCR depth and breadth were not found to differ between the two schedules. Vaccinee samples were obtained from the UK trials COV001 and COV002, which included a single-blind randomized controlled phase 2/3 trial of AZD1222 (ChAdOx1 nCoV-19) in healthy adults. For TCRbeta chain sequencing, PBMC samples were collected from trial participants at day 0 and at day 28 after the second dose. The sample originates from a study of T cell responses to AZD1222 COVID-19 vaccine listed by TCRdb under 2021. Broadly, across the study: A total of 233 trial participants underwent TCR sequencing, of whom 200 to 220 had received two doses of AZD1222 and roughly 26 had received two doses of the MenACWY control vaccine. Trial participants were enrolled into age subgroups of 18-55, 56-69 and 70-plus years, which contained approximately 150, 28 and 58 TCR-sequenced participants, respectively.

The CDR3 regions of human TCRbeta chains were subjected to immunosequencing. Per the authors' processing: Repertoire TCRs were matched against a reference library of SARS-CoV-2-specific TCRs generated with the MIRA antigen-specificity platform. Breadth was defined as the fraction of unique TCRs that were SARS-CoV-2-associated, and depth was defined as the fraction of total T cells that were SARS-CoV-2-associated. Using the MIRA data, each spike-specific TCR was mapped to the spike region that the TCR reacts to and placed in a CD4 or CD8 class. Log10-transformed breadth and depth values were compared by one-way ANOVA with Sidak's multiple comparisons tests. In TCRdb, the immuneACCESS table is reduced to in-frame sequences with V and J assigned. These tables do not hold every clone; where another copy was compared, an unresolved V gene accounts for under half, and the others remain unexplained. That table gives V, J and clone size, and the DNA gave D and trimming. The sample table holds approximately 130,000 clones, of which approximately 88% were seen once. 5% to 6% of the sample comes from the top ten.

Beyond this particular receptor, the publication reports: Conclusions about previously exposed vaccinees are limited, since just a handful of AZD1222 recipients were seropositive for SARS-CoV-2 at baseline. Most participants were white British and females outnumbered males, and the authors suggested that clonal diversity may have been underestimated. No day 14 peak-response samples were available, so repertoires were characterized only after the peak T cell response. Vaccine-associated CD4 TCRs spanned the whole spike protein, with dominant responses in regions 160-218 and 743-854. In the small 56-69-year group, the increase in depth fell short of significance, most likely because of low power. Reportedly, close to half of the unique spike-specific TCRs recognized epitopes lying outside the regions that are mutated in the B.1.351 and B.1.1.7 variants. Spike-specific TCR breadth and depth rose significantly after two AZD1222 doses compared with day 0 and with MenACWY recipients.

The source material was peripheral blood, sampled 28 days after the second AZD1222 dose. This clonotype was obtained from an adult who received the AZD1222 COVID-19 vaccine.

The sequenced DNA is TGCGCCAGCAGCCAGAGAGGGGACACCGGTGAAAAACTGTTTTTT. It encodes CASSQRGDTGEKLFF. Recombination joined TRBV4-3 with TRBJ1-4; matching of 6 bases hints at TRBD1 as the D gene. Trimming removed 3 bases from V and 7 bases from J, leaving 15 bases between the germline ends. Its CDR3 holds 15 amino acids, cysteine through phenylalanine. Solely the CDR3 DNA is kept, with 45 bases framed from the first base. CDR1 LGHNA and CDR2 YSLEER are derived from the germline V gene.